The source of this TCR beta chain is a study of regulatory T cells in long-lasting Graves disease. The study, taken as a whole, reports: It was in persistent disease that TRBV28, TRBJ1-2 and TRBJ2-5 were favored. Comparison showed that persistent patients shared more public clonotypes (about 2,700) than new patients (966).

Time point: newly diagnosed GD, antithyroid drugs for less than 3 months. With RNA extracted from PBMCs as input, the TCR library was made. The CDR3 contains 17 residues. Germline CDR1 and CDR2: SEHNR and FQNEAQ (reference sequence). With V trimmed by 3 bases and J by 5 bases, 14 bases remained unmatched. This clonotype was observed a few times. The antigen remains unidentified. According to the study, TCR beta libraries were built with iRepertoire HTBI primers and CDR3-region Arm-PCR. TCRdb re-called the multiplex PCR reads with MiXCR, one entry per CDR3 protein. This sample has more than 400,000 distinct CDR3 sequences, with around 15% found just once. This sample was also put to use in a study of T cells in Graves' hyperthyroidism and ophthalmopathy.

The sequences come from peripheral blood mononuclear cells (PBMCs), collected at new diagnosis, from a patient treated with antithyroid drugs. This receptor was identified in a woman aged 30 to 39 with Graves disease. The rearrangement uses TRBV7-9 and TRBJ1-2; 8 bases align to TRBD1. CDR3 amino acids: CASSFLAGGSSSYGYTF. In DNA, the CDR3 is TGTGCCAGCAGCTTCCTGGCAGGGGGCTCCTCCTCTTATGGCTACACCTTC.